This section outlines one TCR beta chain sequence together with its context. This sample was taken from a study of blood T cell repertoires in COVID-19. At the level of the study: Sources were T cells, B-cell-depleted T cells, or PBMCs; the material itself was cDNA or gDNA.

Participants had their cohort set by participant-reported clinical history. Original handling: By means of reference gene primer amplification, nucleated cell counts were estimated. Sequenced by immunoSEQ multiplex PCR; TCRdb stores in-frame clones only, minus some. D and trimming come from the DNA, and the V and J calls and clone size come from that table. In the table there are more than 250,000 clones, roughly 89% of which are singletons. CDR1 is SNHLY, CDR2 FYNNEI, per germline. Trimming stripped 4 bases from V and 5 bases from J, with 9 bases between. The length of the CDR3 is 13 residues. V usage is TRBV2 and J usage is TRBJ1-3, with TRBD1 as a possible D gene (6 bases). The TCR was taken from a woman aged 18-29 years with acute COVID-19. Sample: PBMCs or T cells enriched from blood (not recorded which). CDR3 amino acids: CASSAQGRNTIYF. Written as DNA, the CDR3 is TGTGCCAGCAGTGCACAGGGCAGAAACACCATATATTTT.